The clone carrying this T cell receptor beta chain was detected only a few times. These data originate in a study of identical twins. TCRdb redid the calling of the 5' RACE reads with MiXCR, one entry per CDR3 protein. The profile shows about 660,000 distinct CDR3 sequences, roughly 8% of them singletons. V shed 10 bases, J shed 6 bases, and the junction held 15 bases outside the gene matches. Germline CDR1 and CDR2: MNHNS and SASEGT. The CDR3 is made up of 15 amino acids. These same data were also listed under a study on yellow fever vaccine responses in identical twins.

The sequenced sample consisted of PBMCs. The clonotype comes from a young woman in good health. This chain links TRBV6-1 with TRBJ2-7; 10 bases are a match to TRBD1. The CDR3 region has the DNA TGTGCCACTTCCCCCCTTCGGGACAGGGGAGTCGAGCAGTACTTC. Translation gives CATSPLRDRGVEQYF.